These 20 T cell receptor beta chains were all obtained from the same sample, sequenced in a study of radiotherapy plus CTLA-4 blockade in lung cancer. Sequenced by immunoSEQ multiplex PCR; TCRdb stores in-frame clones only, minus some. The table shows 90,000 to 95,000 clones, with around four fifths occurring only once. This material consisted of peripheral blood, taken from a patient treated with radiotherapy plus ipilimumab. These receptor sequences come from a human donor with non-small cell lung cancer who had stable disease on radiotherapy plus ipilimumab.

The V gene is TRBV15, the J gene TRBJ1-1, with 7 bases aligning to TRBD1. V dropped 1 base and J dropped 2; count of bases not matched to a gene: 4. CDR1 and CDR2 from the germline V gene are LNHNV and YYDKDF (reference sequence). The CDR3 totals 15 residues. CDR3 sequence (DNA): TGTGCCACCAGCAGAGGACAGGGACATAACACTGAAGCTTTCTTT. Translated: CATSRGQGHNTEAFF.

CDR3: CASSQGPGGMKGNTIYF. The CDR3 DNA sequence: TGCGCCAGCAGCCAAGGTCCCGGCGGTATGAAGGGAAACACCATATATTTT. This rearrangement joins TRBV4-1 to TRBJ1-3; D is ambiguous. This CDR3 region has 17 residues. The V gene's germline CDR1 is MGHRA and CDR2 YSYEKL. V lost 1 base and J 4 bases, leaving 17 bases between the germline ends.

V is TRBV5-1 and J is TRBJ2-1; 11 bases match TRBD1. Germline V gene lookup returns CDR1 SGHRS and CDR2 YFSETQ. V lost 3 bases and J lost 7; bases outside the gene matches: 9. The CDR3 has 16 amino acids. The chain's CDR3 is CASSSSGQGALNEQFF. The CDR3 DNA sequence: TGCGCCAGCAGCTCTAGTGGACAGGGGGCTCTTAATGAGCAGTTCTTC.

Comment on this clone: Other DNA sequences in this sample translate to the same CDR3. V usage is TRBV5-1 and J usage is TRBJ2-1, with D possibly TRBD1 on 5 matching bases. Trimming pared 8 bases from V and 3 bases from J, leaving 18 bases between. Germline loops: CDR1 SGHRS, CDR2 YFSETQ. There are 15 residues in the CDR3. The CDR3 DNA follows: TGCGCCAGTGCCATCAGGGCAGGGTACTACAATGAGCAGTTCTTC. This encodes CASAIRAGYYNEQFF.

V and J are TRBV11-2 and TRBJ2-1; D ambiguous. Germline V lookup: CDR1 SGHAT, CDR2 FQNNGV. The germline V and J ends were trimmed by 3 bases and 3 bases, with 3 bases remaining between them. This CDR3 comprises 12 residues. For the CDR3, the DNA is TGTGCCAGCAGCTTGGGCTACAATGAGCAGTTCTTC. This codes for CASSLGYNEQFF. Combining the CDR3 with reference TRBV11-2 and TRBJ2-1 gives the whole variable domain EAGVAQSPRYKIIEKRQSVAFWCNPISGHATLYWYQQILGQGPKLLIQFQNNGVVDDSQLPKDRFSAERLKGVDSTLKIQPAKLEDSAVYLCASSLGYNEQFFGPGTRLTVL.

This clone appeared many times. The rearrangement joins TRBV5-1 to TRBJ2-3; the D is unclear. In germline, CDR1 is SGHRS, CDR2 YFSETQ. Trimming pared 2 bases from V and 6 bases from J, leaving 10 bases between. This CDR3 has 13 amino acids. CDR3 DNA: TGCGCCAGCAGCTTCCCAGCGCAGGATACGCAGTATTTT. As protein: CASSFPAQDTQYF.

The chain carries TRBV11-2 and TRBJ1-4; perhaps TRBD1 as D (5 bases). Trimming removed 5 bases at V and 5 bases at J, with 9 bases between. Germline V CDR1 and CDR2: SGHAT, FQNNGV. This CDR3 is 13 amino acids long. The CDR3 nucleotides are TGTGCCAGCAGCGGGGGTGAGAATGAAAAACTGTTTTTT. Residues: CASSGGENEKLFF.

The J gene is TRBJ1-3, the V gene TRBV7-8, with TRBD1 as a possible D gene (5 bases). The CDR3 runs to 19 residues. V lost 4 bases and J lost 0, with 22 bases in between. Germline V lookup: CDR1 SGHVS, CDR2 FQNEAQ. The CDR3 nucleotides are TGTGCCAGCAGCTCAAGTCCCACCAGGGAAGAGAGCTCTGGAAACACCATATATTTT. It yields the protein CASSSSPTREESSGNTIYF.

The V call is TRBV30, the J call TRBJ1-6; 11 bases are a match to TRBD1. The junction had 2 bases not matched to a gene; V was cut back by 1 base and J by 9 bases. The CDR3 runs 14 residues. CDR1 and CDR2 (germline): GTSNPN, SVGIG (reference sequence). The CDR3 here is CAWSGTGGLSPLHF. In nucleotides, the CDR3 is TGTGCCTGGAGTGGGACAGGGGGCCTTTCACCCCTCCACTTT.

This chain connects TRBV5-4 to TRBJ1-2; TRBD1 might be the D (5 bases). The CDR3 sequence is 15 residues long. Trimming removed 4 bases at V and 8 bases at J, with 21 bases between. The germline CDR1 and CDR2 sequences are SGHNT and YYREEE (reference sequence). The CDR3: CASSPTSDTRDGYTF. CDR3 nucleotide sequence: TGTGCCAGCAGCCCTACTTCCGACACTAGGGACGGCTACACCTTC.

The genes are TRBV27 and TRBJ2-6; D unclear. V lost 4 bases and J lost 0, with 7 bases in between. CDR1 is MNHEY and CDR2 is SMNVEV in the germline V gene (reference sequence). This CDR3 comprises 15 residues. This CDR3 is CASSYSTSGANVLTF. CDR3 bases: TGTGCCAGCAGTTACTCGACCTCTGGGGCCAACGTCCTGACTTTC.

The chain has TRBV9 and TRBJ1-3; 8 bases line up with TRBD1. This CDR3 region has 13 residues. Germline V gene lookup returns CDR1 SGDLS and CDR2 YYNGEE. The ends lost 3 bases at V and 12 bases at J; junction bases unmatched: 8. Written as DNA, the CDR3 is TGTGCCAGCAGCGAAGCCGGACAGGGTTTCATATATTTT. Translated: CASSEAGQGFIYF.

This chain joins TRBV4-2 and TRBJ1-3; a possible D gene is TRBD1 (6 bases). CDR1 LGHNA and CDR2 YNFKEQ come from the germline V gene. The V gene lost 1 base and the J gene lost 0 bases, with 13 bases spanning the gap. CDR3 length: 17 amino acids. CDR3 sequence reads: CASSQAGAGDSGNTIYF. In DNA form, the CDR3 reads TGTGCCAGCAGCCAAGCCGGAGCAGGGGACTCTGGAAACACCATATATTTT.

The chain is built from TRBV14 and TRBJ2-5, with D perhaps matching TRBD2 (7 bases). The CDR3 runs to 15 residues. Trimming removed 0 bases at V and 4 bases at J, with 12 bases between. Germline assignment: CDR1 SGHDN and CDR2 FVKESK. The CDR3 here is CASSQDEGGRETQYF. CDR3 bases: TGTGCCAGCAGCCAAGATGAGGGGGGGAGAGAGACCCAGTACTTC.

The gene calls are TRBV29-1 and TRBJ2-1; 10 bases are a match to TRBD1. The V and J ends lost 6 bases and 5 bases, in that order; junction bases with no gene match: 4. The germline gives CDR1 SQVTM, CDR2 ANQGSEA. CDR3 size: 13 residues. As DNA, the CDR3 is TGCAGCGTGGACAGGGGGGACCACAATGAGCAGTTCTTC. Its translation is CSVDRGDHNEQFF.

The rearrangement joins TRBV19 to TRBJ1-2; 11 bases align to TRBD1. The junction had 9 bases not matched to a gene; V was cut back by 5 bases and J by 7 bases. Germline loops: CDR1 LNHDA, CDR2 SQIVND (reference sequence). The CDR3 is made up of 15 amino acids. The CDR3 sequence is CASSSDRGRMTGYTF. The CDR3 DNA is TGTGCCAGTAGTTCGGACAGGGGGCGTATGACTGGCTACACCTTC.

This chain uses TRBV27 with TRBJ1-1; the D is unclear. Germline CDR1 reads MNHEY; CDR2 reads SMNVEV (reference sequence). The CDR3 extends over 11 amino acids. V was clipped by 6 bases and J by 11 bases, with 13 bases between them. The CDR3 DNA reads TGTGCCAGCAGCTTAGGGAGGCGCGCTTTCTTT. Protein product: CASSLGRRAFF.

The J gene is TRBJ2-3, the V gene TRBV7-9; 7 bases match TRBD2. Looked up from germline, CDR1 is SEHNR and CDR2 is FQNEAQ (reference sequence). This CDR3 contains 12 residues. With 11 bases clipped from V and 3 bases from J, the junction kept 5 bases outside the gene matches. The CDR3 DNA follows: TGTGCCGAGCTAGCGGCTACAGATACGCAGTATTTT. Amino acid sequence: CAELAATDTQYF.

This clone was counted a single time. This chain links TRBV5-4 with TRBJ2-5, with 8 bases aligning to TRBD1. The closer fit of TRBJ2-7 to the DNA end suggests the J call may be wrong. The CDR3 totals 15 residues. CDR1 SGHNT and CDR2 YYREEE come from the germline V gene (reference sequence). This chain's CDR3 is CASQISGQGSYEQYF. The CDR3 DNA reads TGTGCCAGCCAAATCTCCGGACAGGGATCCTACGAGCAGTACTTC.

This clone was seen only once. The chain combines TRBV9 with TRBJ1-5, with D perhaps matching TRBD1 (5 bases). V was trimmed by 0 bases and J by 3 bases, leaving 7 bases between them. The CDR3 has 14 amino acids. Germline loops: CDR1 SGDLS, CDR2 YYNGEE. In DNA form, the CDR3 reads TGTGCCAGCAGCGTAGGGGGGGTCAATCAGCCCCAGCATTTT. It specifies CASSVGGVNQPQHF. Together with reference TRBV9 and TRBJ1-5, the CDR3 gives the full variable domain: DSGVTQTPKHLITATGQRVTLRCSPRSGDLSVYWYQQSLDQGLQFLIQYYNGEERAKGNILERFSAQQFPDLHSELNLSSLELGDSALYFCASSVGGVNQPQHFGDGTRLSIL.